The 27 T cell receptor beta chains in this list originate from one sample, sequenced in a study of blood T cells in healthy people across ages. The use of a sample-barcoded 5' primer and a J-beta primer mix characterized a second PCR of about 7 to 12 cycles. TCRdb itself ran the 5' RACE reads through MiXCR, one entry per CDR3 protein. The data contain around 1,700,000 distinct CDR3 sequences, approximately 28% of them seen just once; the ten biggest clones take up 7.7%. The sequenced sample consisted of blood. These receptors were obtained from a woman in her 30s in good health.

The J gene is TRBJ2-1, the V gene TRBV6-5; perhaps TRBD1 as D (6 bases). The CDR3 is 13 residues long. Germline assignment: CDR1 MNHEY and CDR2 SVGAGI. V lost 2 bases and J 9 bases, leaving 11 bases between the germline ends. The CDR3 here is CASSYLDSIEQFF. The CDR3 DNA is TGTGCCAGCAGTTACCTGGACAGTATTGAGCAGTTCTTC.

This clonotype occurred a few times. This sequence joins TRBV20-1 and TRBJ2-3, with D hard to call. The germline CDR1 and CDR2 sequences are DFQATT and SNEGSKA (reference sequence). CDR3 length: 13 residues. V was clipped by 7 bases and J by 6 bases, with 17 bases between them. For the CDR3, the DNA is TGCAGTGTAAGGACCCCCCGATTGGATACGCAGTATTTT. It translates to CSVRTPRLDTQYF.

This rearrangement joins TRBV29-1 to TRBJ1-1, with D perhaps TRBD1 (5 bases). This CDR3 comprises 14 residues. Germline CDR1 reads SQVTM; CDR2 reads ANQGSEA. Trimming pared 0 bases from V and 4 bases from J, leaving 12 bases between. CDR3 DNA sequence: TGCAGCGTTGAAGAAGGGGTGCGGGCCACTGAAGCTTTCTTT. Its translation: CSVEEGVRATEAFF.

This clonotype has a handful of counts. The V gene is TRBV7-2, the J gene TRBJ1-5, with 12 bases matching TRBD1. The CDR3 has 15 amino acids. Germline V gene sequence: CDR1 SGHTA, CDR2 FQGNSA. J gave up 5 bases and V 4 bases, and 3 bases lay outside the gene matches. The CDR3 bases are TGTGCCAGCAGCTCGGGACAGGGGGCTCATCAGCCCCAGCATTTT. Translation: CASSSGQGAHQPQHF. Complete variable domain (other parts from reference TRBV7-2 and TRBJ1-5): GAGVSQSPSNKVTEKGKDVELRCDPISGHTALYWYRQSLGQGLEFLIYFQGNSAPDKSGLPSDRFSAERTGGSVSTLTIQRTQQEDSAVYLCASSSGQGAHQPQHFGDGTRLSIL.

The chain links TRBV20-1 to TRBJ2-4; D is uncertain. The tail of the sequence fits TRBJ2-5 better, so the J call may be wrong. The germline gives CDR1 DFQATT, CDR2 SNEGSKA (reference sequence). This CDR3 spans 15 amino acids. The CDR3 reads CSASRPGTPGKTQYF. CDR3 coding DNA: TGCAGTGCTAGCCGGCCTGGTACTCCCGGCAAGACCCAGTACTTC.

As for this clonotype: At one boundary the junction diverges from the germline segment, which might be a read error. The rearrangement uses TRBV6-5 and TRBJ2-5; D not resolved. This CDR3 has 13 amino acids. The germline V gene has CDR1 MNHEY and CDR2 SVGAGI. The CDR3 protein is CASSYLFGETQHF. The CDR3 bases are TGTGCCAGCAGTTACTTGTTCGGAGAGACCCAGCACTTC.

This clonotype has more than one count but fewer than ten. The CDR3 coding sequence is TGTGCCAGCAGGTACGGTGGGTCCGAAAGGGCTGAAGCTTTCTTT. It specifies CASRYGGSERAEAFF. The gene calls are TRBV6-5 and TRBJ1-1; no definite D call. The CDR3 has 15 amino acids. V gave up 6 bases and J gave up 6 bases, with 20 bases separating them. In germline, CDR1 is MNHEY, CDR2 SVGAGI.

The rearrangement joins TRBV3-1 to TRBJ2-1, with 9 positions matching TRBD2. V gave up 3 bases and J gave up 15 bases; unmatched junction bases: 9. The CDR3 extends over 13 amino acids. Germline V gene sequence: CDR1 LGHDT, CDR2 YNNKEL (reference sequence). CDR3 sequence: CASSQTSGELRFF. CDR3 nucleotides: TGTGCCAGCAGCCAGACTAGCGGCGAACTCCGGTTCTTC.

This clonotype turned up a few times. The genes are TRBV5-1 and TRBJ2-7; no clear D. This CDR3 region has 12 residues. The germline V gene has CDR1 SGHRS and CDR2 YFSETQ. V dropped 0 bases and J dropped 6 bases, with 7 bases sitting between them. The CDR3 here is CASSLEPAEQYF. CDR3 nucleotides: TGCGCCAGCAGCTTGGAACCCGCCGAGCAGTACTTC.

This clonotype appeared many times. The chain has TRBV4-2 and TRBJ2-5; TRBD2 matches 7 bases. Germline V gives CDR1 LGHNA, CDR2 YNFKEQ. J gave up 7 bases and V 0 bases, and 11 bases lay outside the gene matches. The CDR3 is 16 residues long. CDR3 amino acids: CASSQEPSGGSTTQYF. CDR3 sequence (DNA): TGTGCCAGCAGCCAAGAGCCTAGCGGAGGCTCCACGACCCAGTACTTC.

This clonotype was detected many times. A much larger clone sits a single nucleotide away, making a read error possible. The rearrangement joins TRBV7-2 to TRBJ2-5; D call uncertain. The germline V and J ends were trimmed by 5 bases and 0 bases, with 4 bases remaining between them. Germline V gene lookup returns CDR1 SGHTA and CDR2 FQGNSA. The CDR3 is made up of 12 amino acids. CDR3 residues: CASSVNQETQYF. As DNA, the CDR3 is TGTGCCAGCAGCGTAAACCAAGAGACCCAGTACTTC.

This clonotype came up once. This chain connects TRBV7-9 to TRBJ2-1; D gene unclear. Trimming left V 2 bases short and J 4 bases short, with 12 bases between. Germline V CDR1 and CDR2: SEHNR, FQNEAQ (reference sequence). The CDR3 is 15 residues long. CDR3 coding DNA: TGTGCCAGCAGCTTAACCTCCGACCAGTACAATGAGCAGTTCTTC. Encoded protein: CASSLTSDQYNEQFF.

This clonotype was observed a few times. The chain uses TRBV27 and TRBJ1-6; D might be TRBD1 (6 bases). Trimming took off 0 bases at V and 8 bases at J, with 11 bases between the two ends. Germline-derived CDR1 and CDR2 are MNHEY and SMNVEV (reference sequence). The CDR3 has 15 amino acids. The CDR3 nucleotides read TGTGCCAGCAGTTTATCGGACAGCCACCATTCACCCCTCCACTTT. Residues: CASSLSDSHHSPLHF.

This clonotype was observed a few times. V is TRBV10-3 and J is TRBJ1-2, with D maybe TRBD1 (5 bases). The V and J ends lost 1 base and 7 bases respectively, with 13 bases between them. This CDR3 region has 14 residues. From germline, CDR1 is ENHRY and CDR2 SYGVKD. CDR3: CAISELGHPSGYTF. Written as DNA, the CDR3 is TGTGCCATCAGTGAGTTAGGACACCCCTCTGGCTACACCTTC.

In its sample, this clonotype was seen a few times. The CDR3: CATSRGGTARGYGYTF. The CDR3 bases are TGTGCCACCAGCAGAGGAGGGACAGCTCGGGGCTATGGCTACACCTTC. The gene calls are TRBV15 and TRBJ1-2; 7 bases line up with TRBD1. Per germline, CDR1 LNHNV and CDR2 YYDKDF (reference sequence). The CDR3 sequence is 16 residues long. The J segment lost 4 bases and the V segment lost 1 base, leaving 9 bases of the junction unmatched. Based on the CDR3 plus reference TRBV15 and TRBJ1-2, the full variable domain is DAMVIQNPRYQVTQFGKPVTLSCSQTLNHNVMYWYQQKSSQAPKLLFHYYDKDFNNEADTPDNFQSRRPNTSFCFLDIRSPGLGDTAMYLCATSRGGTARGYGYTFGSGTRLTVV.

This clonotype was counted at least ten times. CDR3 amino acids: CASSPGQGHQPQHF. The CDR3 DNA sequence: TGTGCCAGCAGCCCAGGACAGGGCCATCAGCCCCAGCATTTT. The chain joins TRBV18 to TRBJ1-5; 8 positions agree with TRBD1. J gave up 5 bases and V 8 bases, and 8 bases lay outside the gene matches. Germline CDR1 reads KGHSH; CDR2 reads LQKENI. This CDR3 has 14 amino acids.

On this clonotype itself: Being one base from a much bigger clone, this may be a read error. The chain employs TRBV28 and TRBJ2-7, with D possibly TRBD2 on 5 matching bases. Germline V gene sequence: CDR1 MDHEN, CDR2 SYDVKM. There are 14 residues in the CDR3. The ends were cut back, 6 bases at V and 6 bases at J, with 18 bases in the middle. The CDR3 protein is CASRGRRVVREQYF. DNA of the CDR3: TGTGCCAGCAGGGGGAGAAGGGTAGTTCGCGAGCAGTACTTC.

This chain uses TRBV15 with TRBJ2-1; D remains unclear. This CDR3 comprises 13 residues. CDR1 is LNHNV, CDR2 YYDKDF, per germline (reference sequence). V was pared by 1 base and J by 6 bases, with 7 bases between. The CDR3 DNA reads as TGTGCCACCAGCAGAGGGGAAAGCAATGAGCAGTTCTTC. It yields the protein CATSRGESNEQFF.

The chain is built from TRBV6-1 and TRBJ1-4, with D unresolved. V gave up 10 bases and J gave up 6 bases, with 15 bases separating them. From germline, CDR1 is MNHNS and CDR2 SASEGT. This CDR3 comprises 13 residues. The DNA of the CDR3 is TGTGCCACCTCACGCCTTCGGGATGAAAAACTGTTTTTT. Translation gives CATSRLRDEKLFF.

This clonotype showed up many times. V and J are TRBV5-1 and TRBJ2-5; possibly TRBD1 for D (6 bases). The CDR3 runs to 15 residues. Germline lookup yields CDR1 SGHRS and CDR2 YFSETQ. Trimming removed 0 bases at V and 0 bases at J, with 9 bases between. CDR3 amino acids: CASSLDGQYQETQYF. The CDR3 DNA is TGCGCCAGCAGCTTGGACGGACAGTACCAAGAGACCCAGTACTTC.

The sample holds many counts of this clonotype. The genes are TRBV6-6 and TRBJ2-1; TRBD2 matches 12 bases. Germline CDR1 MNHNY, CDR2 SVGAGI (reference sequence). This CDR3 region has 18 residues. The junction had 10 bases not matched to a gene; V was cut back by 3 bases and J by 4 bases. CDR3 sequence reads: CASSYGPSGRAWYNEQFF. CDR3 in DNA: TGTGCCAGCAGTTATGGGCCTAGCGGGAGGGCTTGGTACAATGAGCAGTTCTTC.

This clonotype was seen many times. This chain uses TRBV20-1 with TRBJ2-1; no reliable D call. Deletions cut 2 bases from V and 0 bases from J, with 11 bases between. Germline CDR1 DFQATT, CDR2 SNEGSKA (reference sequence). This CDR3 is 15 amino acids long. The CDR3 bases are TGCAGTGCTAGACGAGGTGCTAGCTCCTACAATGAGCAGTTCTTC. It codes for CSARRGASSYNEQFF.

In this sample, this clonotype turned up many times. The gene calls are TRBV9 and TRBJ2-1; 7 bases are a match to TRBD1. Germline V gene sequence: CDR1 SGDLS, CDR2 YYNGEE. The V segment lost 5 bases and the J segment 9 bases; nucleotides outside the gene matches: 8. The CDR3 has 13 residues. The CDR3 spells CASSDADRAEQFF. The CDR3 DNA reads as TGTGCCAGCAGTGATGCAGACAGGGCTGAGCAGTTCTTC.

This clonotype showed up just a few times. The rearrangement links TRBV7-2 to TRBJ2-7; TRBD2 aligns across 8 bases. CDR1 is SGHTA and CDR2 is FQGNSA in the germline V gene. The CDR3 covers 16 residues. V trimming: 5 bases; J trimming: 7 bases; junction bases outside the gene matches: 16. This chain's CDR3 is CASSRMMAGGRGEQYF. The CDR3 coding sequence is TGTGCCAGCAGCCGGATGATGGCGGGAGGCCGGGGGGAGCAGTACTTC.

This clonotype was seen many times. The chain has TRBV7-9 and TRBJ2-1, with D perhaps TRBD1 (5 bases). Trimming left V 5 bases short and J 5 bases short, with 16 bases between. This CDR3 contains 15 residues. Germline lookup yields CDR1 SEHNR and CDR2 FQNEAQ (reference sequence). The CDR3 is CASSIDSPPHNEQFF. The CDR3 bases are TGTGCCAGCAGCATAGACAGCCCCCCTCACAATGAGCAGTTCTTC.

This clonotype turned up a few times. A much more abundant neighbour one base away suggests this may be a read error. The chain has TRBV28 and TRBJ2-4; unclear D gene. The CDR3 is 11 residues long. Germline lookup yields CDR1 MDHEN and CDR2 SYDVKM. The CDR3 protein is CAGSSLMVQYF. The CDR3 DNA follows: TGTGCCGGCAGTTCTCTTATGGTTCAGTACTTC.

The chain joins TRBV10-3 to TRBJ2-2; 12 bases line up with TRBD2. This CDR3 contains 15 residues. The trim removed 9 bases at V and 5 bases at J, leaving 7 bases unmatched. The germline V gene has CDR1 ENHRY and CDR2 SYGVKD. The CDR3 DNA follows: TGTGCCATTGCCGGACTAGCGGGACAAACCGGGGAGCTGTTTTTT. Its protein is CAIAGLAGQTGELFF.